This T cell receptor (beta chain) was recorded in a study of T cells expressing NK-cell markers. Background on the study: The TCR beta repertoires were obtained from sorted CD3+CD56+NKG2C+, CD3+CD56+NKG2C- and CD3+CD56-NKG2C+ T cells. Broader study findings: A range of about 1.0-8% of CD8+ T cells consisted of dominant NKG2C+ clonotypes in about six donors. A handful of donors showed these clonotypes also leading the CD3+CD56-NKG2C+ fraction.

TCRdb re-called the 5' RACE reads; one entry per CDR3 protein, DNA not given. Recorded for this sample: roughly 280,000 distinct CDR3 sequences. In germline, CDR1 is SGHTA, CDR2 FQGTGA. The CDR3 extends over 14 amino acids. Concerning this clonotype itself: Its antigen is not identified.

The rearrangement links TRBV7-3 to TRBJ1-2; TCRdb reports TRBD1, a call that lacks DNA to check it against. Source material: blood T cells: a sorted CD56 or NKG2C T cell subset, CD4+ or CD8+ T cells, or bulk PBMC T cells (not recorded which). The source is a young man in good health. The CDR3 sequence: CASSLGQGVYGYTF.